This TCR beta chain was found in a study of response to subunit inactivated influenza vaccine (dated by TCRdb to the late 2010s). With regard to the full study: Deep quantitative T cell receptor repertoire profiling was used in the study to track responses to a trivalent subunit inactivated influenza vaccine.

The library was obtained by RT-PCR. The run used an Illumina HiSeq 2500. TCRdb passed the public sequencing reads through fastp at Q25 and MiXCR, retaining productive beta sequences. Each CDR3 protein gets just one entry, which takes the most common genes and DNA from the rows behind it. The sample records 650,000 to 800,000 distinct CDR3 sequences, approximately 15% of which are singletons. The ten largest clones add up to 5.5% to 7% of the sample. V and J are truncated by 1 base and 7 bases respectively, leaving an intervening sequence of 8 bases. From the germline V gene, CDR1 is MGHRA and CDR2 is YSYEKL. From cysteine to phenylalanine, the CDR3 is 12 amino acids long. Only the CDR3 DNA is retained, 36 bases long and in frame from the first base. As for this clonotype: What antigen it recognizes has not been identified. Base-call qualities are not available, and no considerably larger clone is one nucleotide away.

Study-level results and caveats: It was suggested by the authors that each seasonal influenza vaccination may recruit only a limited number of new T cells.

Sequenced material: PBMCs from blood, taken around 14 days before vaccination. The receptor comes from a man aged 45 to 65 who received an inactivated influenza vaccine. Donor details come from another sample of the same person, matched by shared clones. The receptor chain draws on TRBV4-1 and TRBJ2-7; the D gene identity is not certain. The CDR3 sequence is CASSQVGQEQYF. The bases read TGCGCCAGCAGCCAAGTAGGCCAGGAGCAGTACTTC.